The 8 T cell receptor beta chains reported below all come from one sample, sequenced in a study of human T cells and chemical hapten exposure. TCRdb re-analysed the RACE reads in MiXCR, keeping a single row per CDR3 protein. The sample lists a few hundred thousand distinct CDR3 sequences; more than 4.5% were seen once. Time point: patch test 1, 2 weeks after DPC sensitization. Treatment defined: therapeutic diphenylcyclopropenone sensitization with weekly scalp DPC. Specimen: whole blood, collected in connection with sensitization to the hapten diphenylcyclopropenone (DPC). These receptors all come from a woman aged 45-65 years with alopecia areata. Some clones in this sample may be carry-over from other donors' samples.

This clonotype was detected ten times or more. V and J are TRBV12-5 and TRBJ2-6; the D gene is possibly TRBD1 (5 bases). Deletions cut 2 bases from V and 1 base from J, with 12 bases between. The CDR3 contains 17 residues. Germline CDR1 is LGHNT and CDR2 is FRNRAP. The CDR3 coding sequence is TGTGCTAGTGGTTTGTTTGGGGCGCTATCTGGGGCCAACGTCCTGACTTTC. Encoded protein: CASGLFGALSGANVLTF.

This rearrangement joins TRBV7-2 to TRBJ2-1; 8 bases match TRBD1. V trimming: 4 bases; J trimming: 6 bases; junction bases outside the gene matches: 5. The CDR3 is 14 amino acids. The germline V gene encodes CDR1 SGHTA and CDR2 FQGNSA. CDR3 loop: CASSSWTGSNEQFF. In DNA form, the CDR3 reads TGTGCCAGCAGCTCCTGGACAGGGAGCAATGAGCAGTTCTTC.

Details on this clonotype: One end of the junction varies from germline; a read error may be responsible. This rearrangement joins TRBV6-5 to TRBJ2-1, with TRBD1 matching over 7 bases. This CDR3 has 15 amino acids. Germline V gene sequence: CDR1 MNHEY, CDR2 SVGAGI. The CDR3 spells CASSEYRGSYIEQFF. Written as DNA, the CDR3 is TGTGCCAGCAGTGAGTACAGGGGTTCCTACATTGAGCAGTTCTTC.

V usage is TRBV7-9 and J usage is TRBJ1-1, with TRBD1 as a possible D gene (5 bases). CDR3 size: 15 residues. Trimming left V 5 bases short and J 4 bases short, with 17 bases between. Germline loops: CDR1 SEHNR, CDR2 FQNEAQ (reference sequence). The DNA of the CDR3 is TGTGCCAGCAGCCCCACCGGGCGGGGGGTCACTGAAGCTTTCTTT. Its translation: CASSPTGRGVTEAFF. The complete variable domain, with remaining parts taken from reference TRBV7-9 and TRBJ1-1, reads DTGVSQNPRHKITKRGQNVTFRCDPISEHNRLYWYRQTLGQGPEFLTYFQNEAQLEKSRLLSDRFSAERPKGSFSTLEIQRTEQGDSAMYLCASSPTGRGVTEAFFGQGTRLTVV.

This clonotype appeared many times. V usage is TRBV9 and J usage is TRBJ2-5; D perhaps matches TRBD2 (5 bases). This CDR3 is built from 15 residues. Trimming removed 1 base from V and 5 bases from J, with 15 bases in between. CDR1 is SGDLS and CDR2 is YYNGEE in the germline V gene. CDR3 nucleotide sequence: TGTGCCAGCAGCGTAACTGGCGGCGAGGGCGAGACCCAGTACTTC. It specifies CASSVTGGEGETQYF.

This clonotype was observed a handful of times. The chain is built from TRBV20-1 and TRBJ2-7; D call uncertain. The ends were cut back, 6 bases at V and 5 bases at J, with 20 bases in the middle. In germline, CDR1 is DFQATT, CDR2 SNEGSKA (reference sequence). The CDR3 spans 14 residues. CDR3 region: CSAPVGMAINEQYF. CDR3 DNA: TGCAGTGCCCCTGTGGGGATGGCGATCAACGAGCAGTACTTC.

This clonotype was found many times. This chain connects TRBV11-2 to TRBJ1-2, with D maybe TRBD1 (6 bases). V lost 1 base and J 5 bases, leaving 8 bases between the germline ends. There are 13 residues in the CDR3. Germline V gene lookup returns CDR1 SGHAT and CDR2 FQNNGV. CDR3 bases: TGTGCCAGCAGCTTAGTGCAGGGGTATGGCTACACCTTC. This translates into CASSLVQGYGYTF.

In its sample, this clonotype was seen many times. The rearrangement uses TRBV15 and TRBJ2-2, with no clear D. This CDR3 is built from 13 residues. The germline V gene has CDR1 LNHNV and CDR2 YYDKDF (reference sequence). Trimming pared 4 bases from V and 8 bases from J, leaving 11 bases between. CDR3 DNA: TGTGCCACCAGCACTGTTAGGCCGGGGGAGCTGTTTTTT. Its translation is CATSTVRPGELFF.